This T cell receptor beta chain is drawn from a study of technical replicates of blood from several donors (dated by TCRdb to about 2017). Reading the germline V gene gives CDR1 MNHEY and CDR2 SVGAGI. The germline ends are 9 bases apart after V is trimmed by 10 bases and J by 3 bases. The CDR3 runs 12 residues from the cysteine to the phenylalanine. Only CDR3 DNA is held: 36 bases, read in frame from base 1. Libraries were built with the immunoSEQ multiplex PCR assay. This is the immuneACCESS table as TCRdb keeps it, with only in-frame sequences that have V and J called. A part of the clones is gone; compared with another copy, unresolved V genes explain less than half, and the rest is unexplained. The sample contains some 78,000 clones, approximately 93% of them found a single time. Less than 0.5% of the sample is taken by the ten largest. Remarks on this clone: The antigen it binds to is not known. No clone much larger than this one lies a single base away; base qualities are absent.

Specimen: T cells isolated from PBMCs. The V and J segments used are TRBV6-5 and TRBJ2-2; no confident D gene assignment can be made. This clonotype originated in a human donor in good health. The bases read TGTGCCATCCATGGAGACACCGGGGAGCTGTTTTTT. Its protein reads: CAIHGDTGELFF.